The clone carrying this TCR beta chain was found many times. The source of the sample is a study of T cells in Graves' hyperthyroidism and ophthalmopathy. Amplified TCR beta CDR3 regions came from RNA transcripts. Primed by the HTBI set, a first-round RT-PCR was run on the TCR CDR3. TCRdb re-called the multiplex PCR reads with MiXCR, one entry per CDR3 protein. The sample records 400,000 to 500,000 distinct CDR3 sequences, around 13% being singletons. The CDR3 spans 13 residues. From germline, CDR1 is DFQATT and CDR2 SNEGSKA (reference sequence). The V segment lost 6 bases and the J segment 2 bases; nucleotides outside the gene matches: 5.

The rearrangement joins TRBV20-1 to TRBJ1-1; 8 nucleotides line up with TRBD1. Sequencing input: blood. The receptor was isolated from a woman aged 18-35 years with Graves' hyperthyroidism. This CDR3 reads CSAWTGPNTEAFF. The CDR3 DNA sequence: TGCAGTGCGTGGACAGGGCCCAACACTGAAGCTTTCTTT.